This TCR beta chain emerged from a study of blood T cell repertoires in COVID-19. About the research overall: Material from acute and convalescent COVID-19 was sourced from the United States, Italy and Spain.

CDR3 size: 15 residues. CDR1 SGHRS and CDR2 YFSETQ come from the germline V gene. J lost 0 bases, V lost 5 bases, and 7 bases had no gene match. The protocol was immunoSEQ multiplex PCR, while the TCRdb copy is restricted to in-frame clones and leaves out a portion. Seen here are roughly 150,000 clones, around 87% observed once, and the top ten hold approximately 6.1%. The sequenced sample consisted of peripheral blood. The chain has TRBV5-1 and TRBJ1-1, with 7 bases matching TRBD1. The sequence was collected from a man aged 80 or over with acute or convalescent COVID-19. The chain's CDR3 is CASSFMTGLNTEAFF. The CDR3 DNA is TGCGCCAGCAGTTTCATGACAGGGTTGAACACTGAAGCTTTCTTT.